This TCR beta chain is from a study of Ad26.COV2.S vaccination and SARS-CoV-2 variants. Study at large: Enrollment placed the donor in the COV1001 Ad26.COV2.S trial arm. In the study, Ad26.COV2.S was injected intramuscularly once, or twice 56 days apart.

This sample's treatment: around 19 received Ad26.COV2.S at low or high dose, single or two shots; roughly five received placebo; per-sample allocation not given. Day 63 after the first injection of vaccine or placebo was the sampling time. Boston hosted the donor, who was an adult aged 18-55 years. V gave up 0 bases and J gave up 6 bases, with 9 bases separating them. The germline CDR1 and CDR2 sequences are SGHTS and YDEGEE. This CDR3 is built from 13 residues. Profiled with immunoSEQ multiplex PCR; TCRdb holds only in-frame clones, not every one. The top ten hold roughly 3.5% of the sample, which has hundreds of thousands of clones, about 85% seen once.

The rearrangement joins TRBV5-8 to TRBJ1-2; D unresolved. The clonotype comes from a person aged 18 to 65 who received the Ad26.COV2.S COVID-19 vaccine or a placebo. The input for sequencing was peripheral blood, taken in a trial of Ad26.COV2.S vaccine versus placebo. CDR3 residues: CASSLAWVDGYTF. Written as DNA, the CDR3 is TGTGCCAGCAGCTTGGCGTGGGTAGATGGCTACACCTTC. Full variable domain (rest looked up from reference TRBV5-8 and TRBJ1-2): EAGVTQSPTHLIKTRGQQATLRCSPISGHTSVYWYQQALGLGLQFLLWYDEGEERNRGNFPPRFSGRQFPNYSSELNVNALELEDSALYLCASSLAWVDGYTFGSGTRLTVV.